In its sample, the clone carrying this T cell receptor beta chain was seen a few times. The antigen remains unidentified. Germline CDR1 reads SNHLY; CDR2 reads FYNNEI. V dropped 5 bases and J dropped 8 bases, with 12 bases sitting between them. The CDR3 loop spans 12 amino acids. This sample was included in a study of T cell repertoires in cytomegalovirus infection. On the study more broadly: It was the public TCR beta signatures that indicated both CMV infection and matching HLA type.

In TCRdb, the reads were re-called with MiXCR into one record per CDR3 protein. The sample carries about 190,000 distinct CDR3 sequences, roughly 30% recorded once. Study observations and caveats: The ex vivo response was dominated by HLA-C-restricted CMV-specific TCR beta clonotypes. Public TCR beta family frequency separated CMV-and-HLA carriers, including in an independent cohort.

The sequence came from a human donor in good health (CMV status not recorded). Some clones in this sample may be carry-over from other donors' samples. Sequenced material: PBMCs. V is TRBV2 and J is TRBJ1-2; the D is unclear. The CDR3 DNA is TGTGCCAGCAGTTGGGAAGGTGACGGCTACACCTTC. As protein: CASSWEGDGYTF.